The 20 T cell receptor beta chains given below trace back to one sample, sequenced in a study of blood T cell repertoires in COVID-19. Produced via immunoSEQ multiplex PCR; TCRdb's table is partial and in-frame only. The repertoire includes approximately 300,000 clones, 86% of them detected once, and more than 9% sits in the top ten. The sample consisted of PBMCs or T cells enriched from blood (not recorded which). These TCRs come from a woman aged 18 to 35 who had recovered from COVID-19.

The gene calls are TRBV19 and TRBJ2-2; TRBD2 matches at 8 bases. The CDR3 extends over 16 amino acids. The V gene's germline CDR1 is LNHDA and CDR2 SQIVND (reference sequence). Trimming cost V 7 bases and J 5 bases; bases outside gene matches: 12. The CDR3 DNA reads as TGTGCCAGTAAAATTGACGGGGGGGCAAGGACCGGGGAGCTGTTTTTT. It specifies CASKIDGGARTGELFF.

The genes are TRBV4-2 and TRBJ2-1; TRBD2 agrees at 8 bases. CDR1 and CDR2 from the germline V gene are LGHNA and YNFKEQ. The CDR3 has 17 residues. V gave up 1 base and J gave up 9 bases; unmatched junction bases: 14. CDR3 protein: CASSQVESGGLQGEQFF. The DNA of the CDR3 is TGTGCCAGCAGCCAAGTGGAGTCGGGGGGGCTTCAAGGTGAGCAGTTCTTC.

In its sample, this clone was seen once. The V gene is TRBV5-1, the J gene TRBJ1-1; D is possibly TRBD1 (6 bases). Trimming shortened V by 1 base and J by 3 bases, and 7 bases separated the two germline ends. The CDR3 has 13 residues. The germline V gene encodes CDR1 SGHRS and CDR2 YFSETQ. The CDR3 DNA sequence: TGCGCCAGCAGCTTGTGGACAGACACTGAAGCTTTCTTT. It is translated as CASSLWTDTEAFF.

This sequence joins TRBV19 and TRBJ1-1, with a tentative D call TRBD1 (5 bases). The CDR3 has 11 amino acids. The germline V gene encodes CDR1 LNHDA and CDR2 SQIVND (reference sequence). V was cut by 6 bases and J by 8 bases, with 10 bases left in between. The CDR3 loop reads CASRYGGEAFF. The CDR3 nucleotides read TGTGCCAGTAGGTATGGGGGGGAAGCTTTCTTT.

This chain connects TRBV28 to TRBJ1-1, with a weak D call TRBD1 (5 bases). V dropped 7 bases and J dropped 3 bases, with 9 bases sitting between them. The CDR3 length is 12 residues. Germline V gene data show CDR1 as MDHEN and CDR2 as SYDVKM. CDR3 protein: CASTRGDTEAFF. For the CDR3, the DNA is TGTGCCAGCACTCGGGGGGACACTGAAGCTTTCTTT.

This clone showed up just once. The chain combines TRBV28 with TRBJ1-1, with a tentative D call TRBD1 (5 bases). The germline gives CDR1 MDHEN, CDR2 SYDVKM. The length of the CDR3 is 12 residues. V gave up 2 bases and J gave up 10 bases, with 11 bases separating them. CDR3 residues: CASSLKGSVAFF. The CDR3 DNA sequence: TGTGCCAGCAGTTTAAAGGGGTCCGTAGCTTTCTTT.

The rearrangement uses TRBV28 and TRBJ2-3; 13 bases are a match to TRBD2. V lost 3 bases and J lost 4; bases outside the gene matches: 10. The CDR3 is made up of 18 amino acids. Germline V lookup: CDR1 MDHEN, CDR2 SYDVKM. The CDR3, as DNA: TGTGCCAGCAGTTTTTATCCGACTAGCGGGAGGATTTCAGATACGCAGTATTTT. Translated: CASSFYPTSGRISDTQYF.

The chain joins TRBV7-3 to TRBJ2-5, with 10 bases identical to TRBD2. The CDR3 has 15 residues. Germline CDR1 and CDR2: SGHTA and FQGTGA. V was pared by 5 bases and J by 7 bases, with 10 bases of the junction left unmatched. Written as DNA, the CDR3 is TGTGCCAGCAGCCTCCTAGCGGGAGCTGCCGGGACCCAGTACTTC. Its translation: CASSLLAGAAGTQYF.

Only one count was recorded for this clone. The chain links TRBV6-5 to TRBJ2-7; 8 positions match TRBD1. Germline CDR1 MNHEY, CDR2 SVGAGI. The CDR3 runs to 13 residues. V shed 5 bases, J shed 6 bases, and the junction held 6 bases outside the gene matches. The CDR3 is CASSTIDRGEQYF. CDR3 in DNA: TGTGCCAGCAGTACTATCGACAGGGGCGAGCAGTACTTC.

V gene TRBV2 combines with J gene TRBJ1-2, with 11 bases matching TRBD1. The germline V gene has CDR1 SNHLY and CDR2 FYNNEI. The CDR3 loop spans 15 amino acids. Losses at the gene ends were 1 base for V and 5 bases for J; bases not matched to a gene: 3. The DNA for the CDR3 is TGTGCCAGCAGTGAAGGGGACAGGGGGAAATATGGCTACACCTTC. Translating gives CASSEGDRGKYGYTF.

The J gene is TRBJ1-1, the V gene TRBV6-5; D is possibly TRBD1 (6 bases). V gave up 6 bases and J gave up 5 bases, with 16 bases separating them. CDR1 MNHEY and CDR2 SVGAGI come from the germline V gene. The CDR3 sequence is 14 residues long. CDR3 residues: CASSQQGFRTEAFF. In DNA, the CDR3 is TGTGCCAGCAGCCAACAGGGATTTAGAACTGAAGCTTTCTTT.

The chain carries TRBV6-5 and TRBJ1-1, with D possibly being TRBD1 (6 bases). V was trimmed by 2 bases and J by 5 bases, leaving 15 bases between them. Germline assignment: CDR1 MNHEY and CDR2 SVGAGI. This CDR3 is 15 amino acids long. The CDR3 DNA reads TGTGCCAGCAGTTACGACGGCAGGGGAAAGACTGAAGCTTTCTTT. It specifies CASSYDGRGKTEAFF.

The chain recombines TRBV29-1 with TRBJ1-2, with D possibly TRBD1 on 6 matching bases. This CDR3 is 12 amino acids long. Germline-derived CDR1 and CDR2 are SQVTM and ANQGSEA. Trimming removed 7 bases from V and 10 bases from J, with 19 bases in between. The CDR3: CSAGGAGRLYTF. The CDR3 DNA sequence: TGCAGCGCTGGGGGGGCAGGTCGTCTCTACACCTTC. The full variable domain, its missing parts supplied by reference TRBV29-1 and TRBJ1-2, is SAVISQKPSRDICQRGTSLTIQCQVDSQVTMMFWYRQQPGQSLTLIATANQGSEATYESGFVIDKFPISRPNLTFSTLTVSNMSPEDSSIYLCSAGGAGRLYTFGSGTRLTVV.

The rearrangement links TRBV19 to TRBJ2-2; 7 positions agree with TRBD1. CDR1 and CDR2 (germline): LNHDA, SQIVND (reference sequence). Trimming removed 3 bases from V and 2 bases from J; junction bases left unmatched: 3. The CDR3 extends over 15 amino acids. CDR3 nucleotide sequence: TGTGCCAGTAGTATCGGGACAGTTAACACCGGGGAGCTGTTTTTT. It is translated as CASSIGTVNTGELFF.

The gene calls are TRBV28 and TRBJ2-1; no clear D. The germline V gene has CDR1 MDHEN and CDR2 SYDVKM. The CDR3 has 13 residues. V lost 4 bases and J lost 6, with 10 bases in between. CDR3 in DNA: TGTGCCAGCAGTTCGTTCTATTCCAATGAGCAGTTCTTC. Its protein is CASSSFYSNEQFF.

V and J are TRBV2 and TRBJ2-3; 9 bases line up with TRBD2. The CDR3 extends over 18 amino acids. CDR1 is SNHLY and CDR2 is FYNNEI in the germline V gene. J was trimmed by 0 bases and V by 6 bases; bases with no gene match: 13. CDR3 in DNA: TGTGCCAGCAGAGGAAGCGGGGGGACGACGTCTAGCACAGATACGCAGTATTTT. This encodes CASRGSGGTTSSTDTQYF.

The J gene is TRBJ2-5, the V gene TRBV10-3; 12 nucleotides agree with TRBD2. With 6 bases clipped from V and 7 bases from J, the junction kept 18 bases outside the gene matches. Germline V gives CDR1 ENHRY, CDR2 SYGVKD. The CDR3 runs 18 residues. In DNA form, the CDR3 reads TGTGCCATCAGGCCAGCGACACTAGCGGGGGGCCGCAGCGGGACCCAGTACTTC. Residues: CAIRPATLAGGRSGTQYF.

This chain joins TRBV18 and TRBJ1-3; weak D call: TRBD1 (6 bases). The V end was cut by 3 bases, the J end by 4 bases, with 16 bases between. The CDR3 totals 16 residues. Germline CDR1 and CDR2: KGHSH and LQKENI. Here the CDR3 reads CASSPQDRVAGNTIYF. DNA of the CDR3: TGTGCCAGCTCACCTCAGGACAGAGTGGCAGGAAACACCATATATTTT.

The chain links TRBV27 to TRBJ1-2; TRBD1 agrees at 8 bases. The V and J ends lost 8 bases and 2 bases, in that order; junction bases with no gene match: 7. There are 14 residues in the CDR3. Germline lookup yields CDR1 MNHEY and CDR2 SMNVEV (reference sequence). CDR3 sequence (DNA): TGTGCCAGCCGAAACAGGGGGGGGAACTATGGCTACACCTTC. Residues: CASRNRGGNYGYTF.

V usage is TRBV5-6 and J usage is TRBJ2-7, with 8 bases aligning to TRBD1. Germline V lookup: CDR1 SGHDT, CDR2 YYEEEE. The CDR3 runs 14 residues. V shed 4 bases and J 5 bases; nucleotides not matched to a gene: 8. CDR3 sequence (DNA): TGTGCCAGCAGCAAGGAGACAGGGGTCAACGAGCAGTACTTC. This sequence encodes CASSKETGVNEQYF. The full variable domain, in which reference TRBV5-6 and TRBJ2-7 provide the parts outside the CDR3, is DAGVTQSPTHLIKTRGQQVTLRCSPKSGHDTVSWYQQALGQGPQFIFQYYEEEERQRGNFPDRFSGHQFPNYSSELNVNALLLGDSALYLCASSKETGVNEQYFGPGTRLTVT.